This TCR beta chain was found in a study of T cell responses to AZD1222 COVID-19 vaccine. Study as a whole: Pooling was applied to second doses at about 4 or about 12 weeks.

Libraries were prepared by immunoSEQ multiplex PCR; TCRdb keeps only in-frame clonotypes and omits some of them. This sample has more than 140,000 clones, with around nine tenths found just once. Concerning this clone: Its antigen is unknown.

Between the trimmed V and J ends, which lost 6 bases and 1 base, there was a span of 22 bases. The CDR3 consists of 18 residues. Germline V gene sequence: CDR1 SNHLY, CDR2 FYNNEI. Study conclusions and caveats: Donors skewed white British and female; clonal diversity was possibly underestimated. Along spike, vaccine-associated CD4 TCRs were found throughout, with dominance at 160-218 and 743-854.

This rearrangement joins TRBV2 to TRBJ2-4; D gene uncertain. The sequenced sample was peripheral blood, obtained on day 0 of AZD1222 vaccination. The sequence was collected from an adult in good health. The CDR3 is CASSGPGGPLGAKNIQYF. The CDR3 DNA follows: TGTGCCAGCAGCGGTCCGGGTGGGCCGCTGGGCGCCAAAAACATTCAGTACTTC.